This T cell receptor (beta chain) derives from a study of neoadjuvant anti-PD-1 for oral cavity cancer. Background on the study: Patients without progression got a fourth dose around day 43. Points from the study as a whole: Pretreatment Treg/Th17 ratio correlated inversely with post-treatment tumor clonality.

Method: immunoSEQ multiplex PCR; TCRdb's copy keeps in-frame clones and lacks some. The table shows about 68,000 clones, with about 85% occurring only once. Indicated time point: after neoadjuvant nivolumab, at surgical resection. Patients had newly diagnosed, untreated stage II-IVA oral cavity squamous cell carcinoma. Germline CDR1 reads SGHTA; CDR2 reads FQGTGA. V lost 1 base and J lost 2, with 11 bases in between. This CDR3 is 15 amino acids long. To note about this clone: The antigen is not known.

This chain joins TRBV7-3 and TRBJ1-1; D call uncertain. This clonotype was sampled from a person between 35 and 79 years old with oral cavity squamous cell carcinoma. The sequencing here drew on PBMCs, taken after nivolumab (anti-PD-1) treatment. The CDR3 DNA sequence: TGTGCCAGCAGCTTAAAAAGGGCGGGCAACACTGAAGCTTTCTTT. Its protein product is CASSLKRAGNTEAFF.